These T cell receptor beta chains were read from a single sample in a study of OX40 agonist ivuxolimab in advanced cancers. The assay was immunoSEQ multiplex PCR, and TCRdb's table has in-frame clones only and misses some. The data hold around 72,000 clones, with roughly 85% observed a single time. The starting material was CD4+ or CD8+ T cells sorted from blood, obtained in a trial of the OX40 agonist ivuxolimab. The receptors shown here come from an adult with an advanced solid tumor such as melanoma, head and neck, liver or kidney cancer. Each CDR3 is given with its conserved first and last residue. A D gene is named only where the DNA matches it firmly. The size of a clone is reported for some rows only, either as once, few or many, or as a class for expanded clones.

V gene,J gene,D gene,clone size,CDR3 protein,CDR3 DNA
TRBV15,TRBJ1-6,.,.,CATSRDRGGSPLHF,TGTGCCACCAGCAGAGACAGGGGTGGGTCACCCCTCCACTTT
TRBV5-1,TRBJ2-5,.,.,CASSTQLQETQYF,TGCGCCAGCAGCACACAGCTCCAAGAGACCCAGTACTTC
TRBV7-9,TRBJ1-4,.,.,CASSSHGGNEKLFF,TGTGCCAGCAGCTCACATGGGGGAAATGAAAAACTGTTTTTT
TRBV25-1,TRBJ1-2,.,few,CASSARGYGYTF,TGTGCCAGCAGTGCCAGGGGTTATGGCTACACCTTC
TRBV5-1,TRBJ1-5,.,.,CASSQQGGGQPQHF,TGCGCCAGCAGCCAACAGGGAGGGGGTCAGCCCCAGCATTTT
TRBV7-7,TRBJ1-1,TRBD1,.,CASSSDRDSEAFF,TGTGCTAGCAGCTCAGACAGGGACTCTGAAGCTTTCTTT
TRBV18,TRBJ2-3,TRBD1,.,CASSPRTGSTDTQYF,TGTGCCAGCTCCCCAAGGACAGGGAGCACAGATACGCAGTATTTT
TRBV10-3,TRBJ2-2,.,.,CAAARNTGELFF,TGTGCCGCCGCCCGGAACACCGGGGAGCTGTTTTTT
TRBV2,TRBJ2-2,.,.,CASLPDANTGELFF,TGTGCCAGCCTTCCAGACGCGAACACCGGGGAGCTGTTTTTT
TRBV6-5,TRBJ2-2,.,once,CACGPVSTGELFF,TGTGCCTGTGGACCAGTCTCCACCGGGGAGCTGTTTTTT
TRBV18,TRBJ2-2,.,.,CASSPRAGELFF,TGTGCCAGCTCACCCAGGGCCGGGGAGCTGTTTTTT
TRBV7-3,TRBJ2-3,TRBD1,once,CASSSGTGGPGTQYF,TGTGCCAGCAGCTCCGGGACAGGGGGCCCGGGTACGCAGTATTTT
TRBV6-1,TRBJ1-1,TRBD1,.,CASSGRTGRTEAFF,TGTGCCAGCAGTGGCAGGACAGGGCGGACTGAAGCTTTCTTT
TRBV7-2,TRBJ2-7,.,once,CASSSRRSSYEQYF,TGTGCCAGCAGCTCACGTAGGAGCTCCTACGAGCAGTACTTC
TRBV5-5,TRBJ1-5,.,.,CASSLYQGSQPQHF,TGTGCCAGCAGCTTGTATCAGGGGTCTCAGCCCCAGCATTTT
TRBV6-6,TRBJ1-1,TRBD1,.,CASSSVDRGKTEAFF,TGTGCCAGCAGTTCTGTAGACAGGGGTAAAACTGAAGCTTTCTTT
TRBV20-1,TRBJ2-2,.,few,CSIGNTGELFF,TGCAGTATTGGAAACACCGGGGAGCTGTTTTTT
TRBV19,TRBJ1-2,.,once,CASKDRTRDYGYTF,TGTGCCAGTAAGGACCGAACGCGGGACTATGGCTACACCTTC
TRBV7-2,TRBJ1-5,TRBD1,.,CASSLIPGQNQPQHF,TGTGCCAGCAGCTTAATCCCGGGACAGAATCAGCCCCAGCATTTT
TRBV6-5,TRBJ1-2,.,few,CASSYGGTDTLRGYTF,TGTGCCAGCAGTTACGGGGGGACTGACACCTTAAGGGGCTACACCTTC
TRBV6-1,TRBJ1-2,.,.,CASSEALGSNYGYTF,TGTGCCAGCAGTGAAGCCCTGGGGAGTAACTATGGCTACACCTTC
TRBV18,TRBJ2-5,.,.,CASSPIQGRETQYF,TGTGCCAGCTCACCAATACAGGGCAGGGAGACCCAGTACTTC
TRBV9,TRBJ2-3,.,once,CASSVSPSTDTQYF,TGTGCCAGCAGCGTATCCCCGAGCACAGATACGCAGTATTTT
TRBV7-8,TRBJ2-7,.,.,CASSLGPGEQYF,TGTGCCAGCAGCTTAGGGCCGGGAGAGCAGTACTTC
TRBV9,TRBJ2-1,TRBD2,.,CASSVAGSGGSYNEQFF,TGTGCCAGCAGCGTAGCGGGTAGCGGGGGGTCCTACAATGAGCAGTTCTTC